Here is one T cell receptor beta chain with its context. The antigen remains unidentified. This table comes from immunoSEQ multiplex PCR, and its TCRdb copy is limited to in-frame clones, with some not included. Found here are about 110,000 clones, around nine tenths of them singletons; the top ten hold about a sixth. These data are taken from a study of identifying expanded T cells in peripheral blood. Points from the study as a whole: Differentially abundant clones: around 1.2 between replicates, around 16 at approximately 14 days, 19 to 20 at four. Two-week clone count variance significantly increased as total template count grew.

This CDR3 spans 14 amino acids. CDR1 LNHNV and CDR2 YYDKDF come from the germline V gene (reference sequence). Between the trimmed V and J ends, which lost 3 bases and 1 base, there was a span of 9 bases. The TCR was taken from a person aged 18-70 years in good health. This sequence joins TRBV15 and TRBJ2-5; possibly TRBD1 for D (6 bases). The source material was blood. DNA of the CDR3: TGTGCCACCAGCAGGGGGGCAGTCCAAGAGACCCAGTACTTC. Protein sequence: CATSRGAVQETQYF. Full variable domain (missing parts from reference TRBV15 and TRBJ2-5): DAMVIQNPRYQVTQFGKPVTLSCSQTLNHNVMYWYQQKSSQAPKLLFHYYDKDFNNEADTPDNFQSRRPNTSFCFLDIRSPGLGDTAMYLCATSRGAVQETQYFGPGTRLLVL.